This TCR beta chain was recovered during a study of beta chain features in type 1 diabetes. General study findings and limits: Significant though moderate, a shortening of TCRB CDR3s appeared in all four CD4+ subsets of Type 1 diabetes patients.

Regarding this clone: The target antigen is unknown.

The entirety of the isolated RNA underwent reverse transcription, so expressed TCRB transcripts were sequenced. Clones were read by immunoSEQ multiplex PCR, and TCRdb kept only the in-frame ones, dropping some. The sample lists 160,000 or so clones; just over 8% were seen once. CDR3 length: 16 residues. Germline trimming cut 5 bases from V and 7 bases from J; bases unmatched to any gene: 8. Germline assignment: CDR1 SGHAT and CDR2 FQNNGV. This sequence joins TRBV11-2 and TRBJ2-2; 12 bases are a match to TRBD2. The source is a woman aged 18-29 years with type 1 diabetes. The specimen sequenced was central memory CD4+ T cells from blood. In DNA form, the CDR3 reads TGTGCCAGCAGCCCAATCCGGACTAGCGGGGACGGGGAGCTGTTTTTT. Encoded protein: CASSPIRTSGDGELFF.